Sequencing of this T cell receptor (beta chain) was carried out in a study of blood T cell repertoires in COVID-19. Study information: Whether acute or convalescent, the COVID-19 samples came from the United States, Italy and Spain. Sources were T cells, B-cell-depleted T cells, or PBMCs; the material itself was cDNA or gDNA.

Authors' data handling: For nucleated cells, counts were estimated from reference gene primer amplification. Sequenced by immunoSEQ multiplex PCR; TCRdb stores in-frame clones only, minus some. That table is the source of V, J and clone size, and D and trimming were worked out from the DNA. The table has under 85,000 clones, around 90% seen once. Germline V gene sequence: CDR1 SGDLS, CDR2 YYNGEE. The CDR3 consists of 13 residues. V lost 3 bases and J lost 4, with 9 bases in between. This receptor was obtained from a man between 65 and 80 years old with acute or convalescent COVID-19. The chain joins TRBV9 to TRBJ2-3; unclear D gene. Sequenced sample: peripheral blood. DNA of the CDR3: TGTGCCAGCAGCGCCCGACAATCAGATACGCAGTATTTT. Encoded protein: CASSARQSDTQYF.